The source of this TCR beta chain is a study of CD8 T cells in ankylosing spondylitis. Study-level findings and limits: Disease-associated clones were reportedly significantly overrepresented in matched ankylosing spondylitis synovial fluid. Disease-linked clones displayed a CD8+ phenotype and appeared relatively rarely in peripheral blood. A TCR beta motif of about eight highly homologous variants appeared characteristic of ankylosing spondylitis blood.

Researchers built TCR beta libraries using quantitative 5'-RACE with molecular barcodes. Each CDR3 protein is one row after TCRdb ran MiXCR on the 5' RACE reads. The data show 750,000 to 850,000 distinct CDR3 sequences, 12% seen once. A remark on this clonotype: What it binds is unknown.

The CDR3 spans 16 residues. Germline V gene data show CDR1 as SGHRS and CDR2 as YFSETQ. Trimming stripped 1 base from V and 0 bases from J, with 8 bases between. The gene calls are TRBV5-1 and TRBJ2-6; a possible D gene is TRBD2 (5 bases). The source is a male donor with ankylosing spondylitis. Sample: blood, either unsorted or a sorted T cell fraction (not recorded which). The CDR3 DNA sequence: TGCGCCAGCAGCTTGCCAGCGGACTCTGGGGCCAACGTCCTGACTTTC. Its protein is CASSLPADSGANVLTF.